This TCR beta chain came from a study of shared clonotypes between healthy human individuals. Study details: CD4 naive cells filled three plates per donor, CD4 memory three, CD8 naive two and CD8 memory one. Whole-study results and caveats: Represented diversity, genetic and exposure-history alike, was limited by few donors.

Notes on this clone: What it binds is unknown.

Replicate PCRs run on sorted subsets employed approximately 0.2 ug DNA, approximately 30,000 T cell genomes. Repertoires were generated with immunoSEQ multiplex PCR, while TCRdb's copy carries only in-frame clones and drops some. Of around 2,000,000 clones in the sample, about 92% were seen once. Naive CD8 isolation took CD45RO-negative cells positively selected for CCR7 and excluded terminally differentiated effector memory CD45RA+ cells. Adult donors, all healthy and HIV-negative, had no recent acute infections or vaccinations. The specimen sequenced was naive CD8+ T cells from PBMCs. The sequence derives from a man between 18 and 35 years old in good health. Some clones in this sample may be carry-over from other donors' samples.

The DNA of the CDR3 is TGTGCCAGCAGTTGGGACGGGAATCAGCCCCAGCATTTT. It encodes CASSWDGNQPQHF. The genes are TRBV6-5 and TRBJ1-5, with D possibly TRBD1 on 5 matching bases. This CDR3 is built from 13 residues. The germline V and J ends were trimmed by 4 bases and 4 bases, with 8 bases remaining between them. Germline loops: CDR1 MNHEY, CDR2 SVGAGI.